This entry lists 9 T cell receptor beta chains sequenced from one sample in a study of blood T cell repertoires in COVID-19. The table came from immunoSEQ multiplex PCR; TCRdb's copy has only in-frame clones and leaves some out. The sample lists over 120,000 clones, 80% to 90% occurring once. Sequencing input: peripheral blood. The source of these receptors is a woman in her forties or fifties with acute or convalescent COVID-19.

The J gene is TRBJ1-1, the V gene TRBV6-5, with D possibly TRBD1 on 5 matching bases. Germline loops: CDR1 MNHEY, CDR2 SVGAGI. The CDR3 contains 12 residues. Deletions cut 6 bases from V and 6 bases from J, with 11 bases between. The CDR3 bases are TGTGCCAGCAGGGGGCAAGTGGCTGAAGCTTTCTTT. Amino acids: CASRGQVAEAFF.

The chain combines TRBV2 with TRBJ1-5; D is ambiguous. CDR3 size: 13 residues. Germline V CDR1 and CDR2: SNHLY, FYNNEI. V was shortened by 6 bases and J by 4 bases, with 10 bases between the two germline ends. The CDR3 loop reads CASREHGNQPQHF. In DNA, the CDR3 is TGTGCCAGCAGGGAACACGGTAATCAGCCCCAGCATTTT.

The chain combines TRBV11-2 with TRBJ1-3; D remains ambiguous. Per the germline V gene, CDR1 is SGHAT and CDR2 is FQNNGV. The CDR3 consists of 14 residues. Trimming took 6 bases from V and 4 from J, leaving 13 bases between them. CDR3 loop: CASSLAGSGNTIYF. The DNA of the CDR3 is TGTGCCAGCAGTCTAGCCGGGTCAGGAAACACCATATATTTT. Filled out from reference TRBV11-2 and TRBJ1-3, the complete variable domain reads EAGVAQSPRYKIIEKRQSVAFWCNPISGHATLYWYQQILGQGPKLLIQFQNNGVVDDSQLPKDRFSAERLKGVDSTLKIQPAKLEDSAVYLCASSLAGSGNTIYFGEGSWLTVV.

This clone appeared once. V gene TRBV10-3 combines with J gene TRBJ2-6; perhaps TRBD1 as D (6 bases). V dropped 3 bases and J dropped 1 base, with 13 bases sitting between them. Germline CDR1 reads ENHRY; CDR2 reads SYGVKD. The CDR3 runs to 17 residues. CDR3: CAISEGSTGSGANVLTF. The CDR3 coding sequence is TGTGCCATCAGTGAAGGATCTACAGGGTCTGGGGCCAACGTCCTGACTTTC.

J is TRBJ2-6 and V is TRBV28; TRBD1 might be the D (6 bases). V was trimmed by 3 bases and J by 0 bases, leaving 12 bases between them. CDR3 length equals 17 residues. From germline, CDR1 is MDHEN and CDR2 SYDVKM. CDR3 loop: CASSFRQGISGANVLTF. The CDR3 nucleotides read TGTGCCAGCAGTTTTCGGCAGGGGATCTCTGGGGCCAACGTCCTGACTTTC.

The CDR3 region has the DNA TGTGCCAGCAGCGGCAGACTAGCGGGGGGGTCCGGGGAGCTGTTTTTT. This gives the protein CASSGRLAGGSGELFF. The chain carries TRBV7-6 and TRBJ2-2; TRBD2 aligns across 14 bases. V was pared by 5 bases and J by 6 bases, with 5 bases of the junction left unmatched. This CDR3 is built from 16 residues. CDR1 SGHVS and CDR2 FNYEAQ come from the germline V gene. Full variable domain (outside the CDR3, taken from reference TRBV7-6 and TRBJ2-2): GAGVSQSPRYKVTKRGQDVALRCDPISGHVSLYWYRQALGQGPEFLTYFNYEAQQDKSGLPNDRFSAERPEGSISTLTIQRTEQRDSAMYRCASSGRLAGGSGELFFGEGSRLTVL.

The CDR3 DNA reads as TGTGCCAGCAACGGACAGGGGGAAGAGACCCAGTACTTC. Its protein is CASNGQGEETQYF. This chain joins TRBV27 and TRBJ2-5, with TRBD1 identical over 10 bases. The CDR3 runs to 13 residues. V was clipped by 7 bases and J by 3 bases; unmatched bases: 2. Germline values: CDR1 MNHEY, CDR2 SMNVEV (reference sequence).

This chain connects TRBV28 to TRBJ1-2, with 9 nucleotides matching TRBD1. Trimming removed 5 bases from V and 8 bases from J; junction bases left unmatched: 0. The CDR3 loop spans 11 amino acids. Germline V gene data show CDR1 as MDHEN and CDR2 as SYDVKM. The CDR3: CASSGTGGYTF. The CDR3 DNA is TGTGCCAGCAGTGGGACAGGGGGCTACACCTTC.

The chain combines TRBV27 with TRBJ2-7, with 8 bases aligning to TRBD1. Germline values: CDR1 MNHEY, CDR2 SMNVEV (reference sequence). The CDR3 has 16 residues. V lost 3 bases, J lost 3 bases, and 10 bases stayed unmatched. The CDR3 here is CASSFLGQGANYEQYF. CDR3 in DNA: TGTGCCAGCAGTTTTCTCGGACAGGGCGCTAACTACGAGCAGTACTTC.